This TCR beta chain was obtained from a study of cytomegalovirus exposure and HLA in healthy donors. Study-level points and caveats: Clonal expansion was found to be greater in HLA-associated TCR beta chains than in equally common others in a later analysis. Exclusion as indistinguishable affected some V segments, including TRBV6-2 and TRBV6-3. Donor immune exposure was known only as CMV serostatus.

Notes on this clone: Antigen specificity is unknown.

The PCR made use of 60 Vbeta and 13 Jbeta primers. Method: immunoSEQ multiplex PCR; TCRdb's copy keeps in-frame clones and lacks some. In the table there are some 250,000 clones, roughly 87% of which are singletons. Germline V gene data show CDR1 as SNHLY and CDR2 as FYNNEI. The CDR3 spans 13 residues. V dropped 4 bases and J dropped 7 bases, with 13 bases sitting between them. Sample: PBMCs. This TCR derives from a woman aged 40 to 49 in good health and CMV-seropositive. The chain carries TRBV2 and TRBJ1-1; D is unresolved. The CDR3 sequence: CASSVVREGEAFF. The DNA for the CDR3 is TGTGCCAGCAGTGTTGTGCGGGAGGGTGAAGCTTTCTTT. Full variable domain (missing parts from reference TRBV2 and TRBJ1-1): EPEVTQTPSHQVTQMGQEVILRCVPISNHLYFYWYRQILGQKVEFLVSFYNNEISEKSEIFDDQFSVERPDGSNFTLKIRSTKLEDSAMYFCASSVVREGEAFFGQGTRLTVV.